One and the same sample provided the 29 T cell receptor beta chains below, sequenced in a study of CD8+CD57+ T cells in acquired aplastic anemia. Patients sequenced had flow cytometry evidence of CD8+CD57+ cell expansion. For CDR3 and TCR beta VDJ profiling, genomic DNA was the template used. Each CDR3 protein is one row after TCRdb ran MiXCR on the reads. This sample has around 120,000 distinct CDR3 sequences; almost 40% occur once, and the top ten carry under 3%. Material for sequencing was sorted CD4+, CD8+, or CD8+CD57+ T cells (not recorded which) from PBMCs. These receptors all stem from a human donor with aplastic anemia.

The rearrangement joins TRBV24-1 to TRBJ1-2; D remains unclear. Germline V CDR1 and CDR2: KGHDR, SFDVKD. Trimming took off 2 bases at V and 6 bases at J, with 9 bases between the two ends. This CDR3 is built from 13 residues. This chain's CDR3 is CATSDSSRNGYTF. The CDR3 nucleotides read TGTGCCACCAGTGATTCCTCTAGGAATGGCTACACCTTC.

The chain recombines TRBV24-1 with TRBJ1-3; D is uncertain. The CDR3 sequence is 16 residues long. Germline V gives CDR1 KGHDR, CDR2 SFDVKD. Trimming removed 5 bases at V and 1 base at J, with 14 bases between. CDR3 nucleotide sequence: TGTGCCACCAGTGCTGGTGGGGAAAGGTCTGGAAACACCATATATTTT. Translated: CATSAGGERSGNTIYF.

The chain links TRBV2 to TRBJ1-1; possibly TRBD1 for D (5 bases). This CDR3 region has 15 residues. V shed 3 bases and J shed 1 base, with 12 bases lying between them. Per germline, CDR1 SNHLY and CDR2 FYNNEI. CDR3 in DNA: TGTGCCAGCAGTGACGGGGGTTTGTCGAACACTGAAGCTTTCTTT. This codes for CASSDGGLSNTEAFF.

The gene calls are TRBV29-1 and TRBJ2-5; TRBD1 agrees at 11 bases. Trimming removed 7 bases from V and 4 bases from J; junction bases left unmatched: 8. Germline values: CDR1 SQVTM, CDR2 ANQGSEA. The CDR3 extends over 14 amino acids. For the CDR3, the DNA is TGCAGCGGCCGGGACAGGGGGTTCCCAGAGACCCAGTACTTC. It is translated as CSGRDRGFPETQYF. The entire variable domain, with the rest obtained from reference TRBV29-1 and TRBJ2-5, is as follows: SAVISQKPSRDICQRGTSLTIQCQVDSQVTMMFWYRQQPGQSLTLIATANQGSEATYESGFVIDKFPISRPNLTFSTLTVSNMSPEDSSIYLCSGRDRGFPETQYFGPGTRLLVL.

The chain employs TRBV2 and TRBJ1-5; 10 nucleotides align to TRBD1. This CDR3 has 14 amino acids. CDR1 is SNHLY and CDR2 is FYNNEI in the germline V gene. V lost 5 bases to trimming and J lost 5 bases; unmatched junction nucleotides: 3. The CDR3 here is CASSPGQGYQPQHF. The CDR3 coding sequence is TGTGCCAGCAGTCCGGGACAGGGGTATCAGCCCCAGCATTTT.

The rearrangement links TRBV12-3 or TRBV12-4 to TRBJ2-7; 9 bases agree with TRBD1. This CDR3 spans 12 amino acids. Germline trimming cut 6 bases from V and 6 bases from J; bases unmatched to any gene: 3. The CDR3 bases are TGTGCCAGCAGCGTGACAGGGGGCGAGCAGTACTTC. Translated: CASSVTGGEQYF.

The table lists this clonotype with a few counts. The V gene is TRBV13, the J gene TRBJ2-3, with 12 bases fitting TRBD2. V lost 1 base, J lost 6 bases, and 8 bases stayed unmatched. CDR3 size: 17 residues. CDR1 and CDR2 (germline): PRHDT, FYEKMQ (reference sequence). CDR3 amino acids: CASSLEPLAGGPDTQYF. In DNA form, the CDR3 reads TGTGCCAGCAGCTTAGAACCTCTAGCGGGGGGGCCGGATACGCAGTATTTT.

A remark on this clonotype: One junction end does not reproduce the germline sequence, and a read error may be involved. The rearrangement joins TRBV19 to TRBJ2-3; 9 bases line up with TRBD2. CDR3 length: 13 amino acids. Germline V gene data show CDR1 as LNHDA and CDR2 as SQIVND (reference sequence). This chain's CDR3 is CASSIPGLASPHF. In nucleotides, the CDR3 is TGTGCCAGTAGTATCCCGGGACTAGCAAGCCCCCATTTT.

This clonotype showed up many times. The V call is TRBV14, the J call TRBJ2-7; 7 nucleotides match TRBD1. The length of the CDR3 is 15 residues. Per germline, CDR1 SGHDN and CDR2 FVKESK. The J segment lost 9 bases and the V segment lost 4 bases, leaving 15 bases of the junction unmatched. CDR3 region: CASSPLTGTLRGQYF. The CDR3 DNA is TGTGCCAGCAGCCCTTTGACAGGGACCCTACGCGGGCAGTACTTC.

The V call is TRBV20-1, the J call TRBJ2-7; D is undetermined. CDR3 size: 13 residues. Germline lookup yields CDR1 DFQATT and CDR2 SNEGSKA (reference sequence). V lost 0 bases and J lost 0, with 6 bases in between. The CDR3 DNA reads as TGCAGTGCTAGAGACGGGCTCTCCTACGAGCAGTACTTC. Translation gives CSARDGLSYEQYF.

The CDR3 sequence: CSVDVQGYGNTIYF. CDR3 coding DNA: TGCAGCGTTGACGTCCAGGGCTATGGAAACACCATATATTTT. The chain employs TRBV29-1 and TRBJ1-3, with D possibly TRBD1 on 5 matching bases. The CDR3 has 14 residues. The ends were cut back, 3 bases at V and 3 bases at J, with 12 bases in the middle. Germline assignment: CDR1 SQVTM and CDR2 ANQGSEA.

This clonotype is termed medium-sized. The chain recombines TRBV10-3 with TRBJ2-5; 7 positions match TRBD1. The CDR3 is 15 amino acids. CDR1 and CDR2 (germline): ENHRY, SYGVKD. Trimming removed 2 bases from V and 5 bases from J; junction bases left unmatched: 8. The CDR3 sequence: CAISETGQSWETQYF. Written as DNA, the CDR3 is TGTGCCATCAGTGAGACGGGACAGTCATGGGAGACCCAGTACTTC.

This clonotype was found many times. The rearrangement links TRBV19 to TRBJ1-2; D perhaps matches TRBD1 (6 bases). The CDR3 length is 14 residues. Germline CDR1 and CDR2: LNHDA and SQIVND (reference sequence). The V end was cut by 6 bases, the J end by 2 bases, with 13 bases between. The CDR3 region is CASRGGQINYGYTF. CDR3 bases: TGTGCCAGTAGGGGGGGGCAGATCAACTATGGCTACACCTTC.

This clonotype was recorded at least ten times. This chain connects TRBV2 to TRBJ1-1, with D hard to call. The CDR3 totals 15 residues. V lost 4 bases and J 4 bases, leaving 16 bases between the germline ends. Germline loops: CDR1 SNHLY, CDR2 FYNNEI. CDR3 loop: CASSVEWKVATEAFF. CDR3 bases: TGTGCCAGCAGTGTAGAGTGGAAAGTGGCCACTGAAGCTTTCTTT.

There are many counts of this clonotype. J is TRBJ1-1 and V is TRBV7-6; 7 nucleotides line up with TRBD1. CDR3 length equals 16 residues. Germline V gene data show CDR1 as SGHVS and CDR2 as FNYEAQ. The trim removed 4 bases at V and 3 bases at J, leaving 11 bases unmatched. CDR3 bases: TGTGCCAGCAGCTCAAGATACGGGACAGAAGACACTGAAGCTTTCTTT. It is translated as CASSSRYGTEDTEAFF.

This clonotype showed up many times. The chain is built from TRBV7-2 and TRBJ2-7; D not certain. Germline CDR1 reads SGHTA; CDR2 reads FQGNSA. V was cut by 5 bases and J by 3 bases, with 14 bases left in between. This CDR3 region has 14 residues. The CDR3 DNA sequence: TGTGCCAGCAGCCTGGGCTTCCTCCTCTACGAGCAGTACGTC. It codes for CASSLGFLLYEQYV.

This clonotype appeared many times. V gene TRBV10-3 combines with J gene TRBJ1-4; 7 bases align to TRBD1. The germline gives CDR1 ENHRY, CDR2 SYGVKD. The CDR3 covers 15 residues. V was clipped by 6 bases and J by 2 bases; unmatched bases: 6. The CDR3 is CAISRGLGTNEKLFF. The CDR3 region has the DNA TGTGCCATCAGCAGGGGGTTAGGGACTAATGAAAAACTGTTTTTT.

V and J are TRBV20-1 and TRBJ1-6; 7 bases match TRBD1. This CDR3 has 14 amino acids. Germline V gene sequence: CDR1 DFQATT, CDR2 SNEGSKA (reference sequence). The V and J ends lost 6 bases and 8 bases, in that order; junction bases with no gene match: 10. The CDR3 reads CSADDRDVYSPLHF. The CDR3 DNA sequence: TGCAGTGCGGATGACAGGGACGTTTATTCACCCCTCCACTTT.

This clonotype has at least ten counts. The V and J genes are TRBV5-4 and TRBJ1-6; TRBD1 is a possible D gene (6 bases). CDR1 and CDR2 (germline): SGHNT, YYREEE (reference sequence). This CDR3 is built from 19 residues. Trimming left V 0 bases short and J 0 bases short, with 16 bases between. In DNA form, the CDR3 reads TGTGCCAGCAGCTTGGGAGTTGGGGGCCGGAGCTCCTATAATTCACCCCTCCACTTT. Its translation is CASSLGVGGRSSYNSPLHF.

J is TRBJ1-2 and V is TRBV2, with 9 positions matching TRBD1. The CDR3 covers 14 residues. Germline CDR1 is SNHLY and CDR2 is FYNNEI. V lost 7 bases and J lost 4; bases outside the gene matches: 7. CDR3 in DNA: TGTGCCAGCAACCCGACAGGGGGGGGCTATGGCTACACCTTC. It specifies CASNPTGGGYGYTF.

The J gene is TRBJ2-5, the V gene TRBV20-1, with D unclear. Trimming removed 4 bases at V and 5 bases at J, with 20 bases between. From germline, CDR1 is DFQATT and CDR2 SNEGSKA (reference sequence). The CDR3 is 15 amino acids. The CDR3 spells CSATTLSGVSETQYF. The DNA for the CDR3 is TGCAGTGCTACGACACTTTCGGGCGTCTCGGAGACCCAGTACTTC.

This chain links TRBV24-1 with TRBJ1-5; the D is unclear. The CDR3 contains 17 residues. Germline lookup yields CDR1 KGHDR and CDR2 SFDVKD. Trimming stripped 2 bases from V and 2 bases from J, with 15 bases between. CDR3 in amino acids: CATSDSAPRRGNQPQHF. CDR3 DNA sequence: TGTGCCACCAGTGATTCGGCACCCCGGCGGGGCAATCAGCCCCAGCATTTT.

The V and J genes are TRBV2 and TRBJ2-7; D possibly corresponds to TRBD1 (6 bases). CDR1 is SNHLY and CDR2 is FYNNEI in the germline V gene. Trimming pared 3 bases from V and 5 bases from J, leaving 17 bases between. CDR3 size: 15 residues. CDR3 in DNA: TGTGCCAGCAGTGACTTCTTACAGGGATCCGACGAGCAGTACTTC. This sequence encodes CASSDFLQGSDEQYF. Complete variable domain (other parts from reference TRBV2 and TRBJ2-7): EPEVTQTPSHQVTQMGQEVILRCVPISNHLYFYWYRQILGQKVEFLVSFYNNEISEKSEIFDDQFSVERPDGSNFTLKIRSTKLEDSAMYFCASSDFLQGSDEQYFGPGTRLTVT.

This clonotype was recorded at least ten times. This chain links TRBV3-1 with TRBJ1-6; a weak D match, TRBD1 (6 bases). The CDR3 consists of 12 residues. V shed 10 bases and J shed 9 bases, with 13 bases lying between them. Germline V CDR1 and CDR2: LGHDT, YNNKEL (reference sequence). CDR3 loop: CATTQQGSPLHF. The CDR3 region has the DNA TGTGCCACCACTCAACAGGGTTCACCCCTCCACTTT.

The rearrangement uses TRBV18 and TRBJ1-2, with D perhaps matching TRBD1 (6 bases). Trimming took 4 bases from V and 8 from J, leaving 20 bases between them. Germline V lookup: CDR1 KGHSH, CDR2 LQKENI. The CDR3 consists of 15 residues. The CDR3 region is CASSLNPGAQGGYTF. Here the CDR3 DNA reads TGTGCCAGCTCACTCAATCCGGGAGCCCAGGGGGGCTACACCTTC.

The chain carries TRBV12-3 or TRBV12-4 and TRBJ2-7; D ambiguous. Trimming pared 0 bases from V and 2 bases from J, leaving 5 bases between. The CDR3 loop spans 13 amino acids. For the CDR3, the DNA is TGTGCCAGCAGTTTAGCAGCCACCTACGAGCAGTACTTC. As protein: CASSLAATYEQYF.

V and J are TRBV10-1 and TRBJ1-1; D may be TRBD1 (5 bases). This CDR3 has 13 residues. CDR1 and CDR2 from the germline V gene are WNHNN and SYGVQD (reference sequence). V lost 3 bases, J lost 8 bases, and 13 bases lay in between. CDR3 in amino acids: CASSDLGRTEAFF. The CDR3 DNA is TGCGCCAGCAGTGACTTGGGACGGACAGAAGCTTTCTTT.

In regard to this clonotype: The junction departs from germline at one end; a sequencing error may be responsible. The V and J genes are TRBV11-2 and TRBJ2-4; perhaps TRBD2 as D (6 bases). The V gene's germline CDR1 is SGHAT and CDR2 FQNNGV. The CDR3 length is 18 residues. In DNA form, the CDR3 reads TGTGCCAGCAGCTTTAAAGACCCTCGGGGGTTCGCCAAAAACACTCAGTACTTC. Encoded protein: CASSFKDPRGFAKNTQYF. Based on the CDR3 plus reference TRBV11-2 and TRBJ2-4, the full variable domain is EAGVAQSPRYKIIEKRQSVAFWCNPISGHATLYWYQQILGQGPKLLIQFQNNGVVDDSQLPKDRFSAERLKGVDSTLKIQPAKLEDSAVYLCASSFKDPRGFAKNTQYFGAGTRLSVL.

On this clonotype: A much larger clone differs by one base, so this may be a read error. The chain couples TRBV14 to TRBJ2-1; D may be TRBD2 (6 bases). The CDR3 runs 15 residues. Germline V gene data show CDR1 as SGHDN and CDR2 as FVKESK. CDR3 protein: CAGSRRDSAIDEQFF. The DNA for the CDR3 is TGTGCCGGCAGCCGTCGGGACTCGGCGATAGATGAGCAGTTCTTC.